This T cell receptor beta chain was identified in a study of T cell responses to AZD1222 COVID-19 vaccine. Whole-study results and caveats: With dominance at 160-218 and 743-854, vaccine-associated CD4 TCRs spanned spike. It should be noted that donors were predominantly white British and more often female, and clonal diversity was possibly underestimated. Increased Spike-specific TCR breadth and depth were observed after two AZD1222 doses.

In germline, CDR1 is SGHDN, CDR2 FVKESK. With 4 bases removed from V and 0 bases from J, the gap between germline ends came to 9 bases. The CDR3 loop spans 14 amino acids. With regard to this clone: Its antigen is not identified.

Sequencing used immunoSEQ multiplex PCR; TCRdb keeps in-frame clones, though not all of them. The sample yields approximately 160,000 clones, roughly 94% seen once. The clonotype was recovered from an adult who received the AZD1222 COVID-19 vaccine. The chain uses TRBV14 and TRBJ1-2, with D maybe TRBD1 (6 bases). The sequencing used peripheral blood, collected 28 days after the second AZD1222 dose. For the CDR3, the DNA is TGTGCCAGCAGCCCCTGGACAGCTAACTATGGCTACACCTTC. Encoded protein: CASSPWTANYGYTF.